These 10 T cell receptor beta chains were all obtained from the same sample, sequenced in a study of blood T cell repertoires in COVID-19. Generated by immunoSEQ multiplex PCR, the TCRdb table keeps only in-frame clones and is missing some. The sample contains roughly 230,000 clones, approximately 86% of which appear only once. Sequencing used peripheral blood. The receptors shown here come from a human donor in a cohort sampled during active COVID-19.

About this clone itself: The CDR3 does not end in the conserved phenylalanine or tryptophan, so this is likely a read error. The limits of the CDR3 on the DNA are not certain, so only TCRdb's listed CDR3 is given. The chain has TRBV5-4 and TRBJ2-7; TRBD2, the table's D call, lacks a check against the DNA. The germline V gene encodes CDR1 SGHNT and CDR2 YYREEE (reference sequence). The CDR3 is made up of 14 amino acids, end residues included. The CDR3 region is CASSLVAGGPRAGS.

This chain connects TRBV10-3 to TRBJ1-2; 11 positions agree with TRBD1. The CDR3 is made up of 14 amino acids. CDR1 and CDR2 (germline): ENHRY, SYGVKD. V gave up 6 bases and J gave up 8 bases; unmatched junction bases: 8. CDR3 region: CAISYGQGAGGYTF. The CDR3 DNA sequence: TGTGCCATCAGCTATGGACAGGGGGCAGGGGGCTACACCTTC.

In DNA form, the CDR3 reads TGTGCCAGCATAATAGCGGGGGAGCAGTTCTTC. Its protein product is CASIIAGEQFF. The chain links TRBV2 to TRBJ2-1; 8 bases fit TRBD2. Germline V gene lookup returns CDR1 SNHLY and CDR2 FYNNEI. This CDR3 spans 11 amino acids. Trimming removed 7 bases from V and 10 bases from J; junction bases left unmatched: 3.

The table lists this clone with a count of one. V gene TRBV6-5 combines with J gene TRBJ1-4; D not certain. The CDR3 runs to 13 residues. CDR1 MNHEY and CDR2 SVGAGI come from the germline V gene. V lost 10 bases, J lost 4 bases, and 13 bases lay in between. CDR3 DNA: TGTGCCACCCAGAAAGTTAATAATGAAAAACTGTTTTTT. It yields the protein CATQKVNNEKLFF.

The V call is TRBV28, the J call TRBJ2-1; 9 nucleotides match TRBD1. The ends lost 5 bases at V and 4 bases at J; junction bases unmatched: 9. The CDR3 sequence is 16 residues long. Germline V gene lookup returns CDR1 MDHEN and CDR2 SYDVKM. The CDR3 DNA reads as TGTGCCAGCAGTCCACGGACAGGGGAAAATTACAATGAGCAGTTCTTC. This sequence encodes CASSPRTGENYNEQFF.

This chain links TRBV5-1 with TRBJ1-1; 9 positions agree with TRBD1. V shed 4 bases, J shed 1 base, and the junction held 8 bases outside the gene matches. Germline CDR1 SGHRS, CDR2 YFSETQ. The CDR3 runs to 16 residues. The DNA for the CDR3 is TGCGCCAGCAGCGCCGGAAGGGGACAGGGGAACACTGAAGCTTTCTTT. This gives the protein CASSAGRGQGNTEAFF.

The V and J genes are TRBV7-3 and TRBJ2-5, with TRBD2 matching over 9 bases. The CDR3 is 16 amino acids. Unmatched junction bases numbered 11, after V lost 5 bases and J lost 4 bases. Germline CDR1 is SGHTA and CDR2 is FQGTGA. In DNA form, the CDR3 reads TGTGCCAGCAGCCCCTATGGGCTAGCGGGAACAGAGACCCAGTACTTC. Protein: CASSPYGLAGTETQYF.

The V gene is TRBV9, the J gene TRBJ2-1; TRBD2 might be the D (5 bases). The CDR3 has 15 amino acids. V was clipped by 2 bases and J by 1 base, with 10 bases between them. The germline gives CDR1 SGDLS, CDR2 YYNGEE. The CDR3 DNA reads TGTGCCAGCAGCGTGGACGCGGGTTCCTACAATGAGCAGTTCTTC. This codes for CASSVDAGSYNEQFF. The full variable domain, with the rest looked up from reference TRBV9 and TRBJ2-1, is DSGVTQTPKHLITATGQRVTLRCSPRSGDLSVYWYQQSLDQGLQFLIQYYNGEERAKGNILERFSAQQFPDLHSELNLSSLELGDSALYFCASSVDAGSYNEQFFGPGTRLTVL.

The chain combines TRBV6-2 or TRBV6-3 with TRBJ2-1, with 11 bases that match TRBD2. This CDR3 is 21 amino acids long. The germline V gene has CDR1 MNHEY and CDR2 SVGEGT. Losses at the gene ends were 2 bases for V and 7 bases for J; bases not matched to a gene: 22. CDR3 residues: CASSYPILAGGLGENRNEQFF. CDR3 bases: TGTGCCAGCAGTTACCCCATCCTAGCGGGGGGACTGGGTGAGAACAGGAATGAGCAGTTCTTC.

The chain combines TRBV12-3 or TRBV12-4 with TRBJ1-2, with D possibly matching TRBD1 (5 bases). Trimming stripped 6 bases from V and 5 bases from J, with 13 bases between. The CDR3 consists of 13 residues. Here the CDR3 DNA reads TGTGCCAGCAGCCCCAATCAGGGATATGGCTACACCTTC. Amino acid sequence: CASSPNQGYGYTF.